This TCR beta chain came from a study of T cells in Graves' hyperthyroidism and ophthalmopathy. On the study more broadly: At initial diagnosis, before any treatment had begun, peripheral blood was obtained. Broader study findings: Model predictions of ophthalmopathy came a median around 7.1 months before onset.

Concerning this clonotype itself: The antigen remains unidentified. Germline and junction disagree at one end, which may indicate a read error.

TCR beta CDR3 regions were amplified from RNA. During a first-round RT-PCR of the TCR CDR3, the HTBI primer set was used. Using its own MiXCR run on the multiplex PCR reads, TCRdb lists one record per CDR3 protein. The data contain about 290,000 distinct CDR3 sequences, 13% of them singletons. This blood was taken when hyperthyroidism was first diagnosed, before any ophthalmopathy symptoms existed. The sequence derives from a woman younger than 45 with Graves' hyperthyroidism that later progressed to Graves' ophthalmopathy. Sequenced material: blood.

CDR3 sequence reads: CASSLATGSGYTF. The CDR3 DNA reads TGCGCCAGCAGCTTAGCGACAGGGAGTGGCTACACCTTC. The chain carries TRBV7-2 and TRBJ1-2; 7 bases are a match to TRBD1. This CDR3 comprises 13 residues. The V gene's germline CDR1 is SGHTA and CDR2 FQGNSA.